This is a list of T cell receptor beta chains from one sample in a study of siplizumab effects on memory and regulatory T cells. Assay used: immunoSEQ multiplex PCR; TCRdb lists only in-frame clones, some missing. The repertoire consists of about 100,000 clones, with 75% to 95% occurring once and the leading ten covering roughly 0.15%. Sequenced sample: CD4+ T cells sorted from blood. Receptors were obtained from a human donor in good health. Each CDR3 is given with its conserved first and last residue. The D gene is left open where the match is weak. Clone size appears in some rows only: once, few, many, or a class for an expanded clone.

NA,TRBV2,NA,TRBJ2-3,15,CASTLQGFSTDTQYF,TGTGCCAGCACCTTACAGGGTTTTAGCACAGATACGCAGTATTTT
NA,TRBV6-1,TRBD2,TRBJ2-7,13,CASRIAGGHEQYF,TGTGCCAGCCGAATAGCGGGGGGGCACGAGCAGTACTTC
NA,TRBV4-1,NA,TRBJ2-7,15,CASSLGPISRDEQYF,TGCGCCAGCAGCTTAGGGCCTATAAGCCGGGACGAGCAGTACTTC
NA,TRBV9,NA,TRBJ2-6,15,CASSVEGSGANVLTF,TGTGCCAGCAGCGTAGAGGGGTCTGGGGCCAACGTCCTGACTTTC
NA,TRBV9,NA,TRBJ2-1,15,CASSVGVMGYNEQFF,TGTGCCAGCAGCGTAGGGGTAATGGGGTACAATGAGCAGTTCTTC
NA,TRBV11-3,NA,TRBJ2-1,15,CASSAHPGNDNEQFF,TGTGCCAGCAGCGCGCATCCGGGAAACGACAATGAGCAGTTCTTC
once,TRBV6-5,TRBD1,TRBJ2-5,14,CASSYSGTEETQYF,TGTGCCAGCAGTTACTCCGGGACAGAAGAGACCCAGTACTTC
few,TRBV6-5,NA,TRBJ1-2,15,CASSVGRKANYGYTF,TGTGCCAGCAGTGTGGGGAGGAAGGCTAACTATGGCTACACCTTC
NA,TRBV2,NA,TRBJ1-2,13,CASTPGGYGGYTF,TGTGCCAGCACCCCCGGAGGGTACGGTGGCTACACCTTC
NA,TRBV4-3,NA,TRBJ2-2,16,CASSPREGADTGELFF,TGCGCCAGCAGCCCAAGAGAAGGGGCCGACACCGGGGAGCTGTTTTTT
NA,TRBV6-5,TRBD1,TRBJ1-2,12,CAGRTGNSGYTF,TGTGCCGGAAGGACAGGGAACAGTGGCTACACCTTC
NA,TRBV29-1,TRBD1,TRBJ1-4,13,CSVDRDRNEKLFF,TGCAGCGTTGATAGGGACAGGAATGAAAAACTGTTTTTT
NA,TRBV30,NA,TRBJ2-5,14,CAWSVRGGRETQYF,TGTGCCTGGAGTGTAAGGGGGGGGAGAGAGACCCAGTACTTC
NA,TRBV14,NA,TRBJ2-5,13,CASSQGTRETQYF,TGTGCCAGCAGCCAAGGAACGCGGGAGACCCAGTACTTC
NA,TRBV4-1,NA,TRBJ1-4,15,CASSRSGGSDEKLFF,TGCGCCAGCAGCCGATCCGGGGGCTCCGATGAAAAACTGTTTTTT
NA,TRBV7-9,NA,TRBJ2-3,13,CASSLAGADTQYF,TGTGCCAGCAGCTTAGCGGGGGCAGATACGCAGTATTTT
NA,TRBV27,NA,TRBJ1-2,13,CASSEGPLGGYTF,TGTGCCAGCAGTGAGGGCCCTCTCGGGGGCTACACCTTC
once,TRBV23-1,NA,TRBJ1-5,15,CASSQRQDFNQPQHF,TGCGCCAGCAGTCAAAGACAGGACTTCAATCAGCCCCAGCATTTT
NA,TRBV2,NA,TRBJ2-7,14,CASSEAGLTYEQYF,TGTGCCAGCAGTGAAGCCGGGCTTACATACGAGCAGTACTTC
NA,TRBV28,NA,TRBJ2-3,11,CASREADTQYF,TGTGCCAGCAGAGAAGCAGATACGCAGTATTTT
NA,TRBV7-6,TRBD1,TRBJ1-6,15,CASSLGQGFNSPLHF,TGTGCCAGCAGCTTAGGACAGGGCTTTAATTCACCCCTCCACTTT
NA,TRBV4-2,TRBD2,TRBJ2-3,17,CASSQDVSGGAADTQYF,TGTGCCAGCAGCCAAGATGTCTCCGGGGGGGCGGCAGATACGCAGTATTTT
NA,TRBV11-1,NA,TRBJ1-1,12,CASSRQVAEAFF,TGTGCCAGCAGCCGGCAGGTAGCTGAAGCTTTCTTT
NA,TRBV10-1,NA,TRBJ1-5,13,CASSVDINQPQHF,TGCGCCAGCAGTGTTGACATCAATCAGCCCCAGCATTTT
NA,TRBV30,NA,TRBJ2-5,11,CAWSVRETQYF,TGTGCCTGGAGTGTTCGAGAGACCCAGTACTTC
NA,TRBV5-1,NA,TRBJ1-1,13,CASSSDWNTEAFF,TGCGCCAGCAGCTCCGACTGGAACACTGAAGCTTTCTTT
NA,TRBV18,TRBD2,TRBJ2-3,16,CASSPPGGISTDTQYF,TGTGCCAGCTCACCACCCGGGGGGATCAGCACAGATACGCAGTATTTT
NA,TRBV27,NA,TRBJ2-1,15,CASRSSVSSYNEQFF,TGTGCCAGCAGGTCTAGCGTCAGCTCCTACAATGAGCAGTTCTTC
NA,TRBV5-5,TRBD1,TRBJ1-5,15,CASSTQGGVDQPQHF,TGTGCCAGCAGCACCCAGGGGGGGGTCGATCAGCCCCAGCATTTT
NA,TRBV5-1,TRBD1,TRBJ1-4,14,CASSTGVVFEKLFF,TGCGCCAGCAGCACAGGGGTAGTATTTGAAAAACTGTTTTTT
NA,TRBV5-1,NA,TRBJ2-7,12,CASSSQGVEQYF,TGCGCCAGCAGCTCCCAGGGAGTCGAGCAGTACTTC
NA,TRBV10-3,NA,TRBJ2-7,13,CAISESGDHEQYF,TGTGCCATCAGTGAGTCTGGGGACCACGAGCAGTACTTC
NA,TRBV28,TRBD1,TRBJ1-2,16,CASSLPRLDRGGGYTF,TGTGCCAGCAGTTTACCCCGACTGGACAGGGGAGGAGGCTACACCTTC
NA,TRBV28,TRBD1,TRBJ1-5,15,CASRSQTGYNQPQHF,TGTGCCAGCAGATCCCAGACAGGGTACAATCAGCCCCAGCATTTT
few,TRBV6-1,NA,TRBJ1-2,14,CASILDRANYGYTF,NA
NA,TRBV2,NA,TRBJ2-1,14,CASSERIRDNEQFF,TGTGCCAGCAGTGAAAGGATTAGGGACAATGAGCAGTTCTTC
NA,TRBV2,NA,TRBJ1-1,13,CASMGQLNTEAFF,TGTGCCAGCATGGGACAACTGAACACTGAAGCTTTCTTT
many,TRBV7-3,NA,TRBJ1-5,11,CASSHSQPQHF,TGTGCCAGCAGCCATAGTCAGCCCCAGCATTTT
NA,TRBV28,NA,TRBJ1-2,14,CASSSGGGNYGYTF,TGTGCCAGCAGTTCCGGGGGGGGCAACTATGGCTACACCTTC
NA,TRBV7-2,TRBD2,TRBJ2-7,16,CASSLTEGLVSYEQYF,TGTGCCAGCAGCTTAACTGAGGGACTAGTATCCTACGAGCAGTACTTC
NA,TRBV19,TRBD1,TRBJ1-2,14,CASTGIGQDYGYTF,TGTGCCAGTACTGGGATCGGACAGGACTATGGCTACACCTTC
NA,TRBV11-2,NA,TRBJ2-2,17,CASSLVPPPVGTGELFF,TGTGCCAGCAGCTTAGTCCCCCCCCCAGTGGGCACCGGGGAGCTGTTTTTT
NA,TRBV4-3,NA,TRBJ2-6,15,CASSQEAYGANVLTF,TGCGCCAGCAGCCAAGAAGCGTATGGGGCCAACGTCCTGACTTTC
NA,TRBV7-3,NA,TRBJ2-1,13,CASSSSRGHEQFF,TGTGCCAGCAGCTCAAGCCGCGGGCATGAGCAGTTCTTC
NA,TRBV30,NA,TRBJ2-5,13,CAWSSGGQETQYF,TGTGCCTGGAGTTCCGGGGGCCAAGAGACCCAGTACTTC
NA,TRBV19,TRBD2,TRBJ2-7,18,CASSMRETSGGPTYEQYF,TGTGCCAGTAGTATGCGGGAGACTAGCGGGGGGCCGACCTACGAGCAGTACTTC
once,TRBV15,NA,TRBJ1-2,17,CATSREFRTDVNYGYTF,TGTGCCACCAGCAGAGAATTTCGAACCGACGTAAACTATGGCTACACCTTC
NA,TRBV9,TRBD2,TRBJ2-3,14,CASSGRELTDTQYF,TGTGCCAGCAGCGGGCGGGAGTTAACAGATACGCAGTATTTT
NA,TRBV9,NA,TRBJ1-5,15,CASSVGGRDGQPQHF,TGTGCCAGCAGCGTAGGTGGGAGGGACGGACAGCCCCAGCATTTT
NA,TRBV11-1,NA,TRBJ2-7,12,CASSLAKHEQYF,TGTGCCAGCAGCTTAGCGAAACACGAGCAGTACTTC
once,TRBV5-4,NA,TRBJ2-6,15,CASSQQGAGANVLTF,TGTGCCAGCAGCCAACAGGGTGCTGGGGCCAACGTCCTGACTTTC
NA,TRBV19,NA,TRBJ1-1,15,CASSIEAGQGTEAFF,TGTGCCAGTAGTATAGAGGCAGGGCAAGGTACTGAAGCTTTCTTT
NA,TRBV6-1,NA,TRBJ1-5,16,CASSEASGTPNQPQHF,TGTGCCAGCAGTGAAGCGAGCGGGACGCCGAATCAGCCCCAGCATTTT
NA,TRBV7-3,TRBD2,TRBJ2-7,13,CASSQLAGEKQYF,TGTGCCAGCAGTCAACTAGCGGGGGAAAAGCAGTACTTC
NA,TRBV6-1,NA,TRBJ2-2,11,CASSSYQELFF,TGTGCCAGCAGTTCGTACCAGGAGCTGTTTTTT
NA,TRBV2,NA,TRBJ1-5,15,CASSEAWGPGQPQHF,TGTGCCAGCAGTGAAGCTTGGGGCCCCGGTCAGCCCCAGCATTTT
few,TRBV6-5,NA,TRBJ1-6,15,CASSYPGGVNSPLHF,TGTGCCAGCAGTTACCCGGGGGGGGTTAATTCACCCCTCCACTTT
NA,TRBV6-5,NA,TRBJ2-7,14,CASSYTGYSYEQYF,TGTGCCAGCAGTTACACAGGTTACTCCTACGAGCAGTACTTC
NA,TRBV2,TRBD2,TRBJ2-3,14,CASTRTRATDTQYF,TGTGCCAGCACCAGGACTAGGGCCACAGATACGCAGTATTTT
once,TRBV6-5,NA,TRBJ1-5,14,CASSRSGSNQPQHF,TGTGCCAGCAGCCGTTCAGGAAGCAATCAGCCCCAGCATTTT